The next 20 T cell receptor beta chains were all read from a single sample in a study of blood T cells in healthy people across ages. Next came a second PCR, run for about 7 to 12 cycles, which used a sample-barcoded 5' primer along with a J-beta primer mix. TCRdb used MiXCR to reprocess the 5' RACE reads, holding one entry per CDR3 protein. The data show around 670,000 distinct CDR3 sequences, about 30% seen once. The specimen sequenced was blood. The receptor set was obtained from a woman of 80 years or more in good health.

This clonotype was picked up many times. The CDR3 DNA is TGTGCCAGTGGGGCGGGGTTTCGCTATGAGCAGTTCTTC. Translated, it gives CASGAGFRYEQFF. This chain joins TRBV2 and TRBJ2-1, with a possible D match to TRBD2 (6 bases). V was cut by 9 bases and J by 8 bases, with 17 bases left in between. The CDR3 runs 13 residues. Germline V gives CDR1 SNHLY, CDR2 FYNNEI.

The rearrangement links TRBV7-9 to TRBJ2-7; 7 positions agree with TRBD2. The J call may be incorrect, as the DNA end agrees better with TRBJ2-4. The CDR3 runs to 15 residues. Germline V gene sequence: CDR1 SEHNR, CDR2 FQNEAQ (reference sequence). CDR3 amino acids: CASSPGGSDKNIQYF. CDR3 bases: TGTGCCAGCAGCCCGGGGGGATCAGACAAAAACATTCAGTACTTC.

This clonotype was found many times. This sequence joins TRBV20-1 and TRBJ1-2; TRBD1 aligns across 9 bases. This CDR3 is 15 amino acids long. From germline, CDR1 is DFQATT and CDR2 SNEGSKA (reference sequence). The ends lost 0 bases at V and 5 bases at J; junction bases unmatched: 7. The CDR3 bases are TGCAGTGCTAGAGATCTCGACAGGGGGGATTATGGCTACACCTTC. Its translation is CSARDLDRGDYGYTF.

The V gene is TRBV9, the J gene TRBJ1-1; unclear D gene. V was cut by 3 bases and J by 4 bases, with 10 bases left in between. Germline CDR1 is SGDLS and CDR2 is YYNGEE. The CDR3 covers 13 residues. CDR3 loop: CASSESTTTEAFF. The CDR3 DNA is TGTGCCAGCAGCGAAAGCACTACCACTGAAGCTTTCTTT.

This chain joins TRBV9 and TRBJ1-2; tentatively, D is TRBD1 (6 bases). The CDR3 runs 13 residues. Germline lookup yields CDR1 SGDLS and CDR2 YYNGEE. Trimming cost V 0 bases and J 8 bases, with 11 bases left between them. For the CDR3, the DNA is TGTGCCAGCAGCGTAGTTGGGGGGCGAGGCTACACCTTC. It encodes CASSVVGGRGYTF. The entire variable domain, with the rest obtained from reference TRBV9 and TRBJ1-2, is as follows: DSGVTQTPKHLITATGQRVTLRCSPRSGDLSVYWYQQSLDQGLQFLIQYYNGEERAKGNILERFSAQQFPDLHSELNLSSLELGDSALYFCASSVVGGRGYTFGSGTRLTVV.

Ten or more counts support this clonotype. The rearrangement links TRBV5-1 to TRBJ2-7; D possibly matches TRBD1 or TRBD2 (5 bases each). V lost 0 bases and J 9 bases, leaving 19 bases between the germline ends. In germline, CDR1 is SGHRS, CDR2 YFSETQ. This CDR3 comprises 15 residues. In DNA, the CDR3 is TGCGCCAGCAGCTTGGAACCAGGGACGAGTAGCTGGCAGTACTTC. It is translated as CASSLEPGTSSWQYF.

This clonotype was counted a single time. The rearrangement links TRBV4-2 to TRBJ2-3; 13 bases are shared with TRBD2. Germline loops: CDR1 LGHNA, CDR2 YNFKEQ. V was pared by 1 base and J by 0 bases, with 7 bases of the junction left unmatched. CDR3 length equals 19 residues. The CDR3 DNA reads as TGTGCCAGCAGCCAAGCGGGACTAGCGGGGCGTACTAGCACAGATACGCAGTATTTT. Translated, it gives CASSQAGLAGRTSTDTQYF.

Note on this clonotype: This may arise from a read error, as a much more abundant clone is one base away. The chain couples TRBV3-1 to TRBJ1-2; 8 nucleotides match TRBD1. Germline V gives CDR1 LGHDT, CDR2 YNNKEL (reference sequence). Trimming took 1 base from V and 10 from J; bases not matched to a gene: 5. CDR3 length: 13 amino acids. CDR3 region: CASSQATGDDYTF. As DNA, the CDR3 is TGTGCCAGCAGCCAAGCGACAGGGGACGACTACACCTTC.

Ten or more counts support this clonotype. J is TRBJ1-2 and V is TRBV19, with TRBD1 as a possible D gene (5 bases). The CDR3 consists of 13 residues. Trimming took off 8 bases at V and 8 bases at J, with 18 bases between the two ends. Germline V CDR1 and CDR2: LNHDA, SQIVND (reference sequence). The chain's CDR3 is CASRLLLRGGYTF. CDR3 coding DNA: TGTGCCAGTCGGCTACTTCTGAGGGGAGGCTACACCTTC.

This clonotype was detected only a few times. An end of the junction differs from the germline gene, which may be a read error. This chain links TRBV12-3 or TRBV12-4 with TRBJ1-5; the match to TRBD1 covers 7 bases. The CDR3 is made up of 15 amino acids. DNA for the CDR3: TGTGCCAGCAGTTTAGCGCGACAGGGTAGTCAGCCCCGGCATTTT. It translates to CASSLARQGSQPRHF.

This clonotype was seen just once. This may be a read error, as it is one base from a much larger clone. The rearrangement uses TRBV5-1 and TRBJ2-1, with TRBD2 matching over 11 bases. The CDR3 contains 15 residues. Germline CDR1 reads SGHRS; CDR2 reads YFSETQ. The CDR3 DNA reads TGCGCCAGCAGCTTGTTCACTAGCGGGGGTGGTGAGCAGCTCTTC. This sequence encodes CASSLFTSGGGEQLF.

The V call is TRBV7-9, the J call TRBJ1-6, with 9 nucleotides matching TRBD1. This CDR3 comprises 16 residues. Germline-derived CDR1 and CDR2 are SEHNR and FQNEAQ (reference sequence). The ends lost 5 bases at V and 7 bases at J; junction bases unmatched: 9. CDR3 sequence: CASSRPTGTGNSPLHF. CDR3 sequence (DNA): TGTGCCAGCAGCCGTCCCACAGGGACAGGGAATTCACCCCTCCACTTT. Looking up the rest from reference TRBV7-9 and TRBJ1-6 gives the full variable domain: DTGVSQNPRHKITKRGQNVTFRCDPISEHNRLYWYRQTLGQGPEFLTYFQNEAQLEKSRLLSDRFSAERPKGSFSTLEIQRTEQGDSAMYLCASSRPTGTGNSPLHFGNGTRLTVT.

This clonotype was observed at least ten times. The genes are TRBV27 and TRBJ2-5, with D possibly being TRBD2 (5 bases). The CDR3 runs to 15 residues. With 2 bases removed from V and 2 bases from J, the gap between germline ends came to 12 bases. CDR1 MNHEY and CDR2 SMNVEV come from the germline V gene (reference sequence). The CDR3 region has the DNA TGTGCCAGCAGTTTAAACGGGGTCGGACAAGAGACCCAGTACTTC. Translated, it gives CASSLNGVGQETQYF.

This clonotype was counted only a few times. One end of the junction varies from germline; a read error may be responsible. J is TRBJ2-6 and V is TRBV5-1, with D perhaps matching TRBD1 (5 bases). This CDR3 has 14 amino acids. Germline CDR1 SGHRS, CDR2 YFSETQ. The CDR3 nucleotides read TGCGCCAGCAGCTTGATTCCTGGGGCCAACGTCCGGACTTTC. Translated, it gives CASSLIPGANVRTF.

This clonotype was found many times. J is TRBJ2-5 and V is TRBV4-3; 7 nucleotides line up with TRBD2. Trimming removed 1 base from V and 3 bases from J; junction bases left unmatched: 8. The CDR3 is made up of 16 amino acids. Germline CDR1 reads LGHNA; CDR2 reads YSLEER. The chain's CDR3 is CASSQGTPGGKETQYF. The CDR3 nucleotides are TGCGCCAGCAGCCAAGGAACCCCCGGGGGGAAAGAGACCCAGTACTTC.

This chain joins TRBV7-9 and TRBJ1-6; TRBD1 is a possible D gene (5 bases). The ends were cut back, 9 bases at V and 7 bases at J, with 19 bases in the middle. This CDR3 is 15 amino acids long. Per the germline V gene, CDR1 is SEHNR and CDR2 is FQNEAQ (reference sequence). The CDR3 coding sequence is TGTGCCAGTAGTATCGACAGTCTCGAAAATTCACCCCTCCACTTT. Its translation is CASSIDSLENSPLHF.

In this sample, this clonotype turned up many times. V and J are TRBV28 and TRBJ2-3, with TRBD1 identical over 10 bases. CDR1 MDHEN and CDR2 SYDVKM come from the germline V gene. V trimming: 5 bases; J trimming: 14 bases; junction bases outside the gene matches: 10. This CDR3 has 13 residues. CDR3 residues: CASSTRDRGAPYF. The CDR3 DNA is TGTGCCAGCAGTACACGGGACAGGGGTGCTCCGTATTTT.

This clonotype was seen a handful of times. J is TRBJ1-1 and V is TRBV5-6; D is unclear. Trimming left V 1 base short and J 3 bases short, with 7 bases between. Germline CDR1 SGHDT, CDR2 YYEEEE. There are 13 residues in the CDR3. The CDR3 sequence is CASSLTYDTEAFF. For the CDR3, the DNA is TGTGCCAGCAGCTTGACATATGACACTGAAGCTTTCTTT. Filled out from reference TRBV5-6 and TRBJ1-1, the complete variable domain reads DAGVTQSPTHLIKTRGQQVTLRCSPKSGHDTVSWYQQALGQGPQFIFQYYEEEERQRGNFPDRFSGHQFPNYSSELNVNALLLGDSALYLCASSLTYDTEAFFGQGTRLTVV.

This chain uses TRBV3-1 with TRBJ2-5; TRBD1 aligns across 10 bases. The end of the DNA is better explained by TRBJ2-7, so the J call may be wrong. CDR1 is LGHDT and CDR2 is YNNKEL in the germline V gene (reference sequence). There are 14 residues in the CDR3. The CDR3 is CASSQGQGAFEQYF. DNA for the CDR3: TGTGCCAGCAGCCAAGGACAGGGGGCCTTCGAGCAGTACTTC.

This clonotype occurred many times. This rearrangement joins TRBV24-1 to TRBJ1-2; D is possibly TRBD1 (6 bases). Germline CDR1 and CDR2: KGHDR and SFDVKD. The CDR3 has 12 amino acids. V lost 4 bases and J 5 bases, leaving 7 bases between the germline ends. The CDR3 nucleotides read TGTGCCACCAGTGACAGGGGATATGGCTACACCTTC. Its translation: CATSDRGYGYTF.